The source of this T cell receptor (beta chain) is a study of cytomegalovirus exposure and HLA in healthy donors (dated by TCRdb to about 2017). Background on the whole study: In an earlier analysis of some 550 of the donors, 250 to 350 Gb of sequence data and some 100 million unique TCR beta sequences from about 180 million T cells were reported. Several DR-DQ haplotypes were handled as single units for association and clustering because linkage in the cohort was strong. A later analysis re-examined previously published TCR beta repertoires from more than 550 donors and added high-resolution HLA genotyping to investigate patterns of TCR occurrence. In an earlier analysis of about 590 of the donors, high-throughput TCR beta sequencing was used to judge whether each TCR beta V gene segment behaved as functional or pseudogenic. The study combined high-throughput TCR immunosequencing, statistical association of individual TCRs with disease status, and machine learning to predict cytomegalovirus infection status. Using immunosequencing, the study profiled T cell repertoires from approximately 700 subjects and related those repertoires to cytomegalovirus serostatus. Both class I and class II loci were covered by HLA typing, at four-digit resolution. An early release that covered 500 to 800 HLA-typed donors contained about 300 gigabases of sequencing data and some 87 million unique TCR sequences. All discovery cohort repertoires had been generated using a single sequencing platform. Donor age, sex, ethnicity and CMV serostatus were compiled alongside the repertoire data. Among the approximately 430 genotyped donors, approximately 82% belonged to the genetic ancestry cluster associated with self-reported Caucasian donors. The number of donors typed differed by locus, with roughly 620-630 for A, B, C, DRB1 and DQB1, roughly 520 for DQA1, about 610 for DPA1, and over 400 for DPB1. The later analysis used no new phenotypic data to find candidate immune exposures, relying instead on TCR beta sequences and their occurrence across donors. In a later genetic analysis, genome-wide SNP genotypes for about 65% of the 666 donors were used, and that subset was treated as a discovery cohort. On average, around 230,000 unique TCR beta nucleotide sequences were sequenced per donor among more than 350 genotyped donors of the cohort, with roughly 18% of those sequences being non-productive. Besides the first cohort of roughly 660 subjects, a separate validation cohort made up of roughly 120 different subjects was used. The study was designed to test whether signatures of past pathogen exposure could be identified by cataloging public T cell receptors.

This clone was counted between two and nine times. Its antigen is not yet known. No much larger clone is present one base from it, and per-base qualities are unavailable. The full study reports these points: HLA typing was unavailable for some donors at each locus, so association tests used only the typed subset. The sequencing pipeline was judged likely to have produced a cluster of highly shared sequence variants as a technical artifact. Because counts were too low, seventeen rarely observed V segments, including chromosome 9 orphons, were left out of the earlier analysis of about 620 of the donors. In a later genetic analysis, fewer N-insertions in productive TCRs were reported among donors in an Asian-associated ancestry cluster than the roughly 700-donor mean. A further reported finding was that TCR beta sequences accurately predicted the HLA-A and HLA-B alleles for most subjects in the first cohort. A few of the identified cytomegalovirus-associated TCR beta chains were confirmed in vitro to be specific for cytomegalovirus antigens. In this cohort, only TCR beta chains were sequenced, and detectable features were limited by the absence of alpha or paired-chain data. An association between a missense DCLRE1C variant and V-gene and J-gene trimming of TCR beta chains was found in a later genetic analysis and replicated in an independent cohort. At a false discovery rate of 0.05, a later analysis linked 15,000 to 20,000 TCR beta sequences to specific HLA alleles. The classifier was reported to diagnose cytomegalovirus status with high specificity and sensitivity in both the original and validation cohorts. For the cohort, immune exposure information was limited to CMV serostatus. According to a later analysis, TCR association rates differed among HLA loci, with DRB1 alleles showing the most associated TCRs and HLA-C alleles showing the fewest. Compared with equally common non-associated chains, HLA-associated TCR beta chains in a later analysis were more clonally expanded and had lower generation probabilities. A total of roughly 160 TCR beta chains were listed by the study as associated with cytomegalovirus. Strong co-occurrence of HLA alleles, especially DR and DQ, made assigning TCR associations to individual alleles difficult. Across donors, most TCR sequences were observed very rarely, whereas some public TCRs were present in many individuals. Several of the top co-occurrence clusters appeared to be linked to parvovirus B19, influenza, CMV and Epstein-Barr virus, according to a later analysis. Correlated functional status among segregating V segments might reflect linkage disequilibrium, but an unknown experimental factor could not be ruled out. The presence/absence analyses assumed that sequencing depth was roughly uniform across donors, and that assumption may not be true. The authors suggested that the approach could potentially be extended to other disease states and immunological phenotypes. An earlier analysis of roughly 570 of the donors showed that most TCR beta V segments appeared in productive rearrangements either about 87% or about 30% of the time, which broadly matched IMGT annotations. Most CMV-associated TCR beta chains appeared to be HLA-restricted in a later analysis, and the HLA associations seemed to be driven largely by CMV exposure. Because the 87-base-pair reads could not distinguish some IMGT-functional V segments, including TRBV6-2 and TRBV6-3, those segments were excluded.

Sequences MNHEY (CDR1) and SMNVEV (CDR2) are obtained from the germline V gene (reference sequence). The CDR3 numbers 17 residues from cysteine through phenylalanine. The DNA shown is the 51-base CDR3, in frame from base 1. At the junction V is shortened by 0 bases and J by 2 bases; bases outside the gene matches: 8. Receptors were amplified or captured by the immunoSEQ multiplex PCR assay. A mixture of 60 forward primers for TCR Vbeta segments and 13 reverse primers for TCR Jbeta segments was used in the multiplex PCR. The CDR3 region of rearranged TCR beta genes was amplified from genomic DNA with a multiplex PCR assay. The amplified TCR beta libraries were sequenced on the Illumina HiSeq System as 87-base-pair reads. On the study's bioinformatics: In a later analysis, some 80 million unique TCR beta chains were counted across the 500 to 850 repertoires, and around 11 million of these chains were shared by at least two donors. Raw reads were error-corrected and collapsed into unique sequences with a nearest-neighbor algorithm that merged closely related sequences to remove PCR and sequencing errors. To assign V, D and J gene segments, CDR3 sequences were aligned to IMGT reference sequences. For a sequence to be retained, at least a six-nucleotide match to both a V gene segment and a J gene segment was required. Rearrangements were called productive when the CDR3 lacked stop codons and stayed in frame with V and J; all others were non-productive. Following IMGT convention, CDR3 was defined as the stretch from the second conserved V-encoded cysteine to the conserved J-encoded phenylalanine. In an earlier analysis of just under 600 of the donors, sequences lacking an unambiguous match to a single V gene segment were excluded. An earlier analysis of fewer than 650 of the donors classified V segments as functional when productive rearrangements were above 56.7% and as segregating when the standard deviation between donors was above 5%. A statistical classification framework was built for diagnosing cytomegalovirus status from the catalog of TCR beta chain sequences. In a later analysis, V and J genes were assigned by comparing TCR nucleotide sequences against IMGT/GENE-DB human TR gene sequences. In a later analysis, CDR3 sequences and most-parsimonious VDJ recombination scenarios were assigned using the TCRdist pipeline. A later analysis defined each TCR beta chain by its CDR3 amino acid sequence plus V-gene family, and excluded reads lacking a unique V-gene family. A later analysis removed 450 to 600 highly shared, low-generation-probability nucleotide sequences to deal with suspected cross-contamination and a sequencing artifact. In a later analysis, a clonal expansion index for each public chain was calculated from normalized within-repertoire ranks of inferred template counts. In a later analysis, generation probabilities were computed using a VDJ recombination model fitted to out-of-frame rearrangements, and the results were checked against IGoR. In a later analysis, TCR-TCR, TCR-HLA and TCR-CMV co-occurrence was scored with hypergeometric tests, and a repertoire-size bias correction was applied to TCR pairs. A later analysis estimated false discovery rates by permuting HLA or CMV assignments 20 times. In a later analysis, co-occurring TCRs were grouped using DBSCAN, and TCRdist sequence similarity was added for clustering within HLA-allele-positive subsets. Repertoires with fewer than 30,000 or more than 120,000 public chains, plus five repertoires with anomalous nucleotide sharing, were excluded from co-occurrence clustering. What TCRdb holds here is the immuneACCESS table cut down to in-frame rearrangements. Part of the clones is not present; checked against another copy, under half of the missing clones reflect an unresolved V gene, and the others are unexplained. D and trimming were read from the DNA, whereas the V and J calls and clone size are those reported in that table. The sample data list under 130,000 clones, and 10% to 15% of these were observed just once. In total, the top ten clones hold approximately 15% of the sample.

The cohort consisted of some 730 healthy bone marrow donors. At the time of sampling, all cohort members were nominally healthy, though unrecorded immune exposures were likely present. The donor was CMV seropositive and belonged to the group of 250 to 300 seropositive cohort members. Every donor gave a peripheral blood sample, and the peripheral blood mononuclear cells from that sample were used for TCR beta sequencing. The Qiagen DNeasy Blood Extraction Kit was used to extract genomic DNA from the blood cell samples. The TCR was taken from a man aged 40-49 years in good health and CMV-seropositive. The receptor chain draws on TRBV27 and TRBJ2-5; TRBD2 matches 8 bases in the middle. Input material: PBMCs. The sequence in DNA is TGTGCCAGCAGTTTATCCCAATCACTAGCGGCACAAGAGACCCAGTACTTC. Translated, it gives CASSLSQSLAAQETQYF.